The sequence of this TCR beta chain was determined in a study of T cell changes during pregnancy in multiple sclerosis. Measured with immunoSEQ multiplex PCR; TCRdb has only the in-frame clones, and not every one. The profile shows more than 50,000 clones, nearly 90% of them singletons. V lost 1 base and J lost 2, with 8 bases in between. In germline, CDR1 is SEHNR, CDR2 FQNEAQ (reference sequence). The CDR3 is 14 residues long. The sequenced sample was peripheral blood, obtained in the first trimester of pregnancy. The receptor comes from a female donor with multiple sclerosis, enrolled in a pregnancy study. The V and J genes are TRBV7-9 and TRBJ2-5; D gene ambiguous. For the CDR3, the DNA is TGTGCCAGCAGCTTAGGTTCCAGGCAAGAGACCCAGTACTTC. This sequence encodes CASSLGSRQETQYF.